One and the same sample provided the 31 T cell receptor beta chains below, sequenced in a study of blood T cell repertoires in COVID-19. Profiled with immunoSEQ multiplex PCR; TCRdb holds only in-frame clones, not every one. Of 60,000 or so clones in the sample, around 65% were seen once. Source material: PBMCs or T cells enriched from blood (not recorded which). These receptors all come from a woman aged 55-75 years who had been exposed to COVID-19.

The V and J genes are TRBV29-1 and TRBJ1-4, with TRBD1 as a possible D gene (6 bases). Germline values: CDR1 SQVTM, CDR2 ANQGSEA. Trimming stripped 0 bases from V and 5 bases from J, with 7 bases between. This CDR3 comprises 13 residues. The CDR3, as DNA: TGCAGCGTTGAAGAGGGGGCGAATGAAAAACTGTTTTTT. Its protein product is CSVEEGANEKLFF.

This sequence joins TRBV13 and TRBJ2-1, with TRBD1 as a possible D gene (6 bases). Germline V CDR1 and CDR2: PRHDT, FYEKMQ (reference sequence). CDR3 length: 13 residues. Trimming removed 5 bases at V and 2 bases at J, with 7 bases between. As DNA, the CDR3 is TGTGCCAGCAGCCACAGGGCCTACAATGAGCAGTTCTTC. Translated: CASSHRAYNEQFF.

The V call is TRBV6-2 or TRBV6-3, the J call TRBJ2-2, with 8 positions matching TRBD2. Germline V gene lookup returns CDR1 MNHEY and CDR2 SVGEGT. With V trimmed by 5 bases and J by 4 bases, 21 bases remained unmatched. The CDR3 is 20 residues long. CDR3 in DNA: TGTGCCAGCAGTACCCTACCCCCGGGACTAGGAAGGTCTGGCACCGGGGAGCTGTTTTTT. It specifies CASSTLPPGLGRSGTGELFF.

This clone was observed a single time. This chain uses TRBV19 with TRBJ2-5; TRBD1 matches 8 bases. V was clipped by 5 bases and J by 5 bases; unmatched bases: 10. Germline CDR1 is LNHDA and CDR2 is SQIVND (reference sequence). The CDR3 is 15 residues long. CDR3 residues: CASSLRDRRQETQYF. For the CDR3, the DNA is TGTGCCAGTAGTCTTCGGGACAGGCGCCAGGAGACCCAGTACTTC.

The chain links TRBV5-1 to TRBJ2-1; TRBD1 matches 9 bases. Germline values: CDR1 SGHRS, CDR2 YFSETQ. Germline trimming cut 1 base from V and 8 bases from J; bases unmatched to any gene: 7. There are 15 residues in the CDR3. CDR3 residues: CASSLMTGGRDEQFF. DNA of the CDR3: TGCGCCAGCAGCTTGATGACAGGGGGTCGCGATGAGCAGTTCTTC.

The rearrangement links TRBV6-5 to TRBJ1-5; D gene ambiguous. The V gene's germline CDR1 is MNHEY and CDR2 SVGAGI. The CDR3 is 15 amino acids. The V end was cut by 1 base, the J end by 0 bases, with 7 bases between. The CDR3 reads CASSYFANSNQPQHF. As DNA, the CDR3 is TGTGCCAGCAGTTACTTTGCGAATAGCAATCAGCCCCAGCATTTT.

This chain connects TRBV27 to TRBJ1-1, with 11 bases matching TRBD1. Trimming at V came to 5 bases and at J to 5 bases, leaving 7 bases not matched to a gene. CDR1 is MNHEY and CDR2 is SMNVEV in the germline V gene (reference sequence). The CDR3 consists of 15 residues. As DNA, the CDR3 is TGTGCCAGCAGTCCCCTCGGGACAGGGGGGACTGAAGCTTTCTTT. Its translation: CASSPLGTGGTEAFF.

This chain joins TRBV2 and TRBJ1-1; D is perhaps TRBD1 (5 bases). V dropped 6 bases and J dropped 0 bases, with 11 bases sitting between them. The CDR3 length is 14 residues. Germline V CDR1 and CDR2: SNHLY, FYNNEI. In nucleotides, the CDR3 is TGTGCCAGCAGCAACAGGAGACTGAACACTGAAGCTTTCTTT. Amino acids: CASSNRRLNTEAFF.

This clone was recorded a few times. V usage is TRBV28 and J usage is TRBJ2-3; D remains unclear. V was pared by 6 bases and J by 4 bases, with 14 bases between. Per the germline V gene, CDR1 is MDHEN and CDR2 is SYDVKM. This CDR3 contains 14 residues. The CDR3 sequence: CASSDTRFSDTQYF. For the CDR3, the DNA is TGTGCCAGCAGCGATACGAGGTTTTCAGATACGCAGTATTTT.

This clone came up a few times. This chain uses TRBV19 with TRBJ2-2, with unresolved D. V was shortened by 3 bases and J by 4 bases, with 12 bases between the two germline ends. CDR3 size: 15 residues. Germline V lookup: CDR1 LNHDA, CDR2 SQIVND (reference sequence). CDR3 sequence (DNA): TGTGCCAGTAGTATTGGCGGCTCGGGCACCGGGGAGCTGTTTTTT. This translates into CASSIGGSGTGELFF.

The chain employs TRBV10-1 and TRBJ2-7; TRBD1 aligns across 8 bases. Germline V lookup: CDR1 WNHNN, CDR2 SYGVQD (reference sequence). V gave up 3 bases and J gave up 5 bases; unmatched junction bases: 6. The CDR3 contains 14 residues. This chain's CDR3 is CASSDPTGANEQYF. For the CDR3, the DNA is TGCGCCAGCAGTGACCCGACAGGGGCGAACGAGCAGTACTTC.

The V call is TRBV7-3, the J call TRBJ2-1, with 11 bases identical to TRBD2. Germline CDR1 reads SGHTA; CDR2 reads FQGTGA. V was clipped by 5 bases and J by 4 bases; unmatched bases: 4. This CDR3 region has 15 residues. This CDR3 is CASSVGTSGYNEQFF. CDR3 in DNA: TGTGCCAGCAGCGTCGGGACTAGCGGATACAATGAGCAGTTCTTC.

Only a few counts were recorded for this clone. The V call is TRBV3-1 (or the pseudogene TRBV3-2), the J call TRBJ1-1; D unclear. CDR3 length equals 14 residues. CDR1 and CDR2 from the germline V gene are LGHDT and YNNKEL (reference sequence). V was trimmed by 0 bases and J by 11 bases, leaving 16 bases between them. This CDR3 reads CASSQDPVSRWAFF. CDR3 coding DNA: TGTGCCAGCAGCCAAGATCCGGTATCAAGATGGGCTTTCTTT.

The chain links TRBV7-6 to TRBJ2-1; 11 nucleotides line up with TRBD1. Germline assignment: CDR1 SGHVS and CDR2 FNYEAQ. This CDR3 is 17 amino acids long. V was pared by 0 bases and J by 6 bases, with 7 bases of the junction left unmatched. DNA for the CDR3: TGTGCCAGCAGCTTAGCCCCGGGACAGGGGGTTGGCAATGAGCAGTTCTTC. It is translated as CASSLAPGQGVGNEQFF.

The V and J genes are TRBV11-2 and TRBJ2-7; the D is unclear. Germline V lookup: CDR1 SGHAT, CDR2 FQNNGV. V lost 5 bases and J lost 2, with 25 bases in between. This CDR3 comprises 18 residues. This chain's CDR3 is CASSPSLMRMEQPYEQYF. In nucleotides, the CDR3 is TGTGCCAGCAGCCCATCTCTGATGCGGATGGAGCAACCCTACGAGCAGTACTTC.

The chain carries TRBV29-1 and TRBJ2-3; D unresolved. The CDR3 extends over 11 amino acids. Trimming left V 5 bases short and J 4 bases short, with 7 bases between. Germline V CDR1 and CDR2: SQVTM, ANQGSEA. The CDR3 region has the DNA TGCAGCGTTCTTGCGGCAGATACGCAGTATTTT. It yields the protein CSVLAADTQYF.

The chain is built from TRBV4-1 and TRBJ1-2; D unclear. The CDR3 runs 15 residues. With 0 bases removed from V and 2 bases from J, the gap between germline ends came to 10 bases. In germline, CDR1 is MGHRA, CDR2 YSYEKL. CDR3 region: CASSQDGRENYGYTF. The CDR3 DNA is TGCGCCAGCAGCCAAGATGGGCGAGAGAACTATGGCTACACCTTC.

This sequence joins TRBV7-9 and TRBJ1-1; a weak D match, TRBD1 (5 bases). The CDR3 covers 16 residues. V shed 1 base and J shed 5 bases, with 17 bases lying between them. The germline CDR1 and CDR2 sequences are SEHNR and FQNEAQ (reference sequence). The DNA of the CDR3 is TGTGCCAGCAGCTTAGGTTCCGGGGGAACGGGTACTGAAGCTTTCTTT. It yields the protein CASSLGSGGTGTEAFF.

The chain employs TRBV28 and TRBJ1-6; D gene ambiguous. The CDR3 totals 14 residues. Germline CDR1 MDHEN, CDR2 SYDVKM. V shed 6 bases and J shed 16 bases, with 22 bases lying between them. CDR3 nucleotides: TGTGCCAGCAGCCCTACCGTCTCTCCCCCCCGGCTCCACTTT. This encodes CASSPTVSPPRLHF. The full variable domain, its missing parts supplied by reference TRBV28 and TRBJ1-6, is DVKVTQSSRYLVKRTGEKVFLECVQDMDHENMFWYRQDPGLGLRLIYFSYDVKMKEKGDIPEGYSVSREKKERFSLILESASTNQTSMYLCASSPTVSPPRLHFGNGTRLTVT.

With respect to this clone: Other DNA sequences in this sample translate to the same CDR3. This chain uses TRBV12-3 or TRBV12-4 with TRBJ1-2; TRBD1 is a possible D gene (5 bases). CDR3 size: 12 residues. Trimming stripped 5 bases from V and 4 bases from J, with 8 bases between. Here the CDR3 DNA reads TGTGCCAGCAGTCCAGACAGCTATGGCTACACCTTC. Its protein product is CASSPDSYGYTF.

The chain has TRBV18 and TRBJ1-2; unclear D gene. This CDR3 has 15 amino acids. The V end lost 4 bases, the J end lost 0 bases, and 12 bases lay between the germline ends. Looked up from germline, CDR1 is KGHSH and CDR2 is LQKENI. As DNA, the CDR3 is TGTGCCAGCTCACGTTCAGGCGATCCTAACTATGGCTACACCTTC. Encoded protein: CASSRSGDPNYGYTF.

The genes are TRBV2 and TRBJ2-7; D is perhaps TRBD2 (6 bases). V was trimmed by 7 bases and J by 6 bases, leaving 16 bases between them. Per germline, CDR1 SNHLY and CDR2 FYNNEI. The CDR3 loop spans 13 amino acids. The CDR3 bases are TGTGCCAGCAAATATGGAGGGGACGGCGAGCAGTACTTC. As protein: CASKYGGDGEQYF.

The V call is TRBV5-4, the J call TRBJ2-3, with no clear D. CDR3 length equals 14 residues. The germline V gene has CDR1 SGHNT and CDR2 YYREEE (reference sequence). The V and J ends lost 0 bases and 6 bases respectively, with 11 bases between them. The CDR3 is CASSLDNSMDTQYF. DNA for the CDR3: TGTGCCAGCAGCTTGGATAATAGCATGGATACGCAGTATTTT.

CDR3 sequence reads: CASSFRRSGSGANVLTF. The CDR3 DNA follows: TGTGCCAGCAGCTTTCGAAGAAGTGGCAGTGGGGCCAACGTCCTGACTTTC. This sequence joins TRBV7-9 and TRBJ2-6; D is unresolved. This CDR3 region has 17 residues. Trimming pared 3 bases from V and 3 bases from J, leaving 15 bases between. In germline, CDR1 is SEHNR, CDR2 FQNEAQ (reference sequence). Looking up the rest from reference TRBV7-9 and TRBJ2-6 gives the full variable domain: DTGVSQNPRHKITKRGQNVTFRCDPISEHNRLYWYRQTLGQGPEFLTYFQNEAQLEKSRLLSDRFSAERPKGSFSTLEIQRTEQGDSAMYLCASSFRRSGSGANVLTFGAGSRLTVL.

The chain is built from TRBV25-1 and TRBJ1-6; TRBD1 agrees at 9 bases. The CDR3 contains 15 residues. Germline loops: CDR1 MGHDK, CDR2 SYGVNS. The V gene end was trimmed by 0 bases and the J gene end by 7 bases; junction bases not matched to a gene: 1. CDR3 bases: TGTGCCAGCAGTGAATACGGGACAGGGAATTCACCCCTCCACTTT. It yields the protein CASSEYGTGNSPLHF.

The chain has TRBV12-3 or TRBV12-4 and TRBJ2-7, with D perhaps matching TRBD1 (5 bases). This CDR3 contains 13 residues. Trimming removed 6 bases from V and 2 bases from J, with 11 bases in between. This CDR3 is CASSAGKTYEQYF. CDR3 coding DNA: TGTGCCAGCAGCGCAGGGAAAACCTACGAGCAGTACTTC.

CDR3 sequence reads: CASSYEGLAGNEQFF. The DNA for the CDR3 is TGTGCCAGCAGTTACGAGGGACTAGCGGGCAATGAGCAGTTCTTC. The chain uses TRBV6-5 and TRBJ2-1; 12 nucleotides match TRBD2. Per the germline V gene, CDR1 is MNHEY and CDR2 is SVGAGI. V gave up 2 bases and J gave up 6 bases; unmatched junction bases: 2. This CDR3 contains 15 residues.

The chain has TRBV6-5 and TRBJ1-1, with D tentatively TRBD1 (6 bases). Trimming took 6 bases from V and 5 from J, leaving 19 bases between them. This CDR3 is 15 amino acids long. Germline CDR1 reads MNHEY; CDR2 reads SVGAGI. The CDR3: CASSAQPVRGTEAFF. In nucleotides, the CDR3 is TGTGCCAGCAGCGCCCAGCCGGTCAGGGGTACTGAAGCTTTCTTT.

The chain links TRBV14 to TRBJ2-1, with 8 nucleotides matching TRBD1. This CDR3 comprises 17 residues. CDR1 and CDR2 (germline): SGHDN, FVKESK. V lost 6 bases and J lost 0; bases outside the gene matches: 10. The CDR3 DNA sequence: TGTGCCAGCAGTCCTCGGACAGGGCGAAGCTCCTACAATGAGCAGTTCTTC. Translated: CASSPRTGRSSYNEQFF.

This clone has just a few counts. The rearrangement joins TRBV6-2 or TRBV6-3 to TRBJ2-5; TRBD1 agrees at 9 bases. The CDR3 covers 17 residues. After removal of 5 bases from V and 5 bases from J, the junction contained 15 bases not matched to a gene. Germline V CDR1 and CDR2: MNHEY, SVGEGT. The CDR3 DNA sequence: TGTGCCAGCAGTAGGGGACAGGGAGGGTCGGTCACGGAGACCCAGTACTTC. The encoded protein is CASSRGQGGSVTETQYF.

The genes are TRBV3-1 (or the pseudogene TRBV3-2) and TRBJ1-2; maybe TRBD1 (5 bases). Trimming took off 0 bases at V and 2 bases at J, with 7 bases between the two ends. The germline gives CDR1 LGHDT, CDR2 YNNKEL (reference sequence). The CDR3 totals 14 residues. CDR3 loop: CASSQEPGNYGYTF. CDR3 sequence (DNA): TGTGCCAGCAGCCAAGAGCCAGGGAACTATGGCTACACCTTC.